This is a list of T cell receptor beta chains from one sample in a study of spatial heterogeneity in lung cancer. From the 5' RACE reads, TCRdb called clonotypes with MiXCR, one entry per CDR3 protein. Here the sample spans under 40,000 distinct CDR3 sequences, around 5.8% being singletons. Sequenced material: PBMCs, taken at surgery. These receptors were collected from a male donor with early-stage non-small cell lung cancer. Both conserved end residues are part of each CDR3. A D gene is named only where the DNA matches it firmly. Expanded clones get a size class; other rows say once, few or many, or leave the size out.

TRBJ2-4 many TRBV7-2 NA CASSLGGGRKNIQYF TGTGCCAGCAGCTTAGGCGGGGGCCGCAAAAACATTCAGTACTTC
TRBJ1-1 NA TRBV9 NA CASSRSWGLGGTEAFF TGTGCCAGCAGTCGGAGCTGGGGTTTGGGAGGAACTGAAGCTTTCTTT
TRBJ1-5 few TRBV10-3 NA CAIMAGPDQPQHF TGTGCCATCATGGCAGGCCCCGATCAGCCCCAGCATTTT
TRBJ2-7 many TRBV5-6 TRBD2 CASSPLTSGGTYEQYF TGTGCCAGCAGCCCGCTTACTAGCGGGGGGACCTACGAGCAGTACTTC
TRBJ1-1 many TRBV4-1 NA CASSQDAGVGNTEAFF TGCGCCAGCAGCCAAGATGCGGGGGTAGGAAACACTGAAGCTTTCTTT
TRBJ1-2 NA TRBV9 NA CASSVVEGARGYTF TGTGCCAGCAGCGTAGTCGAAGGGGCCCGTGGCTACACCTTC
TRBJ2-7 many TRBV20-1 NA CSASGHLTYEQYF TGCAGTGCTAGCGGACACTTAACCTACGAGCAGTACTTC
TRBJ2-1 many TRBV7-2 TRBD2 CASSLGWGRDEQFF TGTGCCAGCAGCTTAGGTTGGGGGAGGGATGAGCAGTTCTTC
TRBJ2-7 NA TRBV10-3 TRBD1 CAISDPGTGGAGVHYEQYF TGTGCCATCAGTGACCCCGGGACAGGGGGCGCAGGGGTCCATTACGAGCAGTACTTC
TRBJ2-3 many TRBV7-2 NA CASSTGTFTSTDTQYF TGTGCCAGCAGTACGGGGACTTTCACTAGCACAGATACGCAGTATTTT
TRBJ1-6 many TRBV20-1 NA CSARDQGRWNSPLHF TGCAGTGCTAGAGATCAGGGGAGATGGAATTCACCCCTCCACTTT
TRBJ2-3 many TRBV7-9 NA CASSLGGVATDTQYF TGTGCCAGCAGCTTAGGTGGCGTCGCCACAGATACGCAGTATTTT
TRBJ2-5 few TRBV25-1 NA CASGALGIQETQYF TGTGCCAGCGGGGCCCTAGGGATCCAAGAGACCCAGTACTTC
TRBJ1-1 few TRBV7-9 NA CASSLAQTNTEAFF TGTGCCAGCAGCTTAGCACAGACGAACACTGAAGCTTTCTTT
TRBJ2-1 few TRBV28 TRBD2 CASSFWASGVGEQFF TGTGCCAGCAGTTTTTGGGCTAGCGGGGTAGGTGAGCAGTTCTTC
TRBJ2-2 few TRBV5-6 NA CASSPPGGVNTGELFF TGTGCCAGCAGCCCCCCCGGAGGGGTGAACACCGGGGAGCTGTTTTTT
TRBJ2-1 many TRBV28 TRBD2 CASSFGLAGVHNEQFF TGTGCCAGCAGTTTCGGGCTAGCGGGGGTTCACAATGAGCAGTTCTTC
TRBJ1-6 many TRBV20-1 NA CSATGIGNSPLHF TGCAGTGCTACGGGGATAGGAAATTCACCCCTCCACTTT
TRBJ1-6 many TRBV5-1 NA CASSLAGGRGVDSPLHF TGCGCCAGCAGCTTGGCTGGAGGAAGGGGGGTTGATTCACCCCTCCACTTT
TRBJ1-1 NA TRBV20-1 TRBD1 CSVKPSTGANTEAFF TGCAGTGTTAAACCGAGTACAGGGGCGAACACTGAAGCTTTCTTT
TRBJ2-7 many TRBV7-9 TRBD1 CASSRTGGVYEQYF TGTGCCAGCAGCAGGACAGGGGGCGTCTACGAGCAGTACTTC
TRBJ1-3 few TRBV4-1 NA CASSQESQGGNTIYF TGCGCCAGCAGCCAAGAGAGTCAGGGTGGAAACACCATATATTTT
TRBJ1-1 many TRBV7-2 NA CASSLPTAMNTEAFF TGTGCCAGCAGCCTCCCGACAGCAATGAACACTGAAGCTTTCTTT
TRBJ1-6 many TRBV20-1 TRBD1 CSANNRDSVSSPLHF TGCAGTGCTAATAACCGGGACAGTGTTTCTTCACCCCTCCACTTT
TRBJ2-3 many TRBV20-1 TRBD2 CSAVSGGTTDTQYF TGCAGTGCTGTTAGCGGGGGAACCACAGATACGCAGTATTTT
TRBJ1-5 few TRBV12-3/TRBV12-4 NA CASSLWRSGFSNQPQHF TGTGCCAGCAGTTTATGGAGGAGTGGTTTTAGCAATCAGCCCCAGCATTTT
TRBJ1-1 many TRBV29-1 TRBD1 CSVRGQANTEAFF TGCAGCGTAAGGGGACAGGCGAACACTGAAGCTTTCTTT
TRBJ1-1 many TRBV20-1 NA CSGSTNTEAFF TGCAGTGGGAGTACGAACACTGAAGCTTTCTTT
TRBJ2-1 many TRBV7-2 NA CASSFGGSLEQFF TGTGCCAGCAGCTTCGGGGGTTCCCTTGAGCAGTTCTTC
TRBJ2-2 few TRBV2 TRBD2 CASSQSGGHTGELFF TGTGCCAGCAGTCAAAGCGGGGGACATACCGGGGAGCTGTTTTTT
TRBJ1-4 medium-sized TRBV2 NA CASSSPGDAPSAANEKLFF TGTGCCAGCAGTTCCCCCGGAGACGCCCCTTCAGCCGCAAATGAAAAACTGTTTTTT
TRBJ1-1 many TRBV14 NA CASSPLGGDTEAFF TGTGCCAGCAGCCCGCTTGGGGGGGACACTGAAGCTTTCTTT
TRBJ1-5 NA TRBV12-3/TRBV12-4 TRBD1 CASSFEGAQLQHF TGTGCCAGCAGTTTTGAGGGGGCTCAGCTCCAGCATTTT
TRBJ1-1 many TRBV14 NA CASSRGRRTEAFF TGTGCCAGCAGCCGAGGTCGGCGCACTGAAGCTTTCTTT
TRBJ2-5 many TRBV28 NA CASSSPTSRAQGQETQYF TGTGCCAGCAGTTCCCCAACCTCCAGGGCACAGGGCCAAGAGACCCAGTACTTC
TRBJ2-2 few TRBV19 TRBD2 CASSIGGGATGELFF TGTGCCAGTAGTATCGGGGGGGGCGCAACCGGGGAGCTGTTTTTT
TRBJ2-1 many TRBV11-2 NA CATSARGTSYNEQFF TGTGCCACCTCAGCCCGGGGGACCTCCTACAATGAGCAGTTCTTC
TRBJ2-3 many TRBV30 NA CAWSVRWTATFTDTQYF TGTGCCTGGAGTGTACGCTGGACAGCAACCTTCACAGATACGCAGTATTTT
TRBJ2-7 few TRBV7-2 NA CASSFGTGTTRQYF TGTGCCAGCAGCTTTGGGACGGGAACTACGAGGCAGTACTTC
TRBJ1-1 many TRBV7-8 TRBD1 CASSPKTGGVNTEAFF TGTGCCAGCAGCCCCAAGACAGGGGGAGTGAACACTGAAGCTTTCTTT
TRBJ2-2 few TRBV4-3 TRBD2 CASSQDRAGGLNTGELFF TGCGCCAGCAGCCAAGATCGAGCGGGGGGGCTGAACACCGGGGAGCTGTTTTTT
TRBJ1-2 NA TRBV19 TRBD1 CASTNSGQGYGYTF TGTGCCAGTACCAATAGCGGACAGGGCTATGGCTACACCTTC
TRBJ2-2 NA TRBV6-6 NA CASSYSGPVELFF TGTGCCAGCAGTTACTCAGGTCCGGTGGAGCTGTTTTTT
TRBJ2-3 NA TRBV4-1 NA CASSQGGMRRGHTDTQYF TGCGCCAGCAGCCAAGGGGGAATGCGCCGGGGGCACACAGATACGCAGTATTTT
TRBJ1-3 few TRBV27 NA CASSEGIGNTIYF TGTGCCAGCAGCGAGGGGATTGGAAACACCATATATTTT
TRBJ2-3 few TRBV4-1 NA CASSQGGRGPSTDTQYF TGCGCCAGCAGCCAAGGCGGGCGGGGGCCCAGCACAGATACGCAGTATTTT
TRBJ1-2 NA TRBV10-3 TRBD1 CAISDPQGALGYGYTF TGTGCCATCAGTGACCCACAGGGGGCGCTTGGCTATGGCTACACCTTC
TRBJ1-5 few TRBV19 NA CASSIWRSLNQPQHF TGTGCCAGTAGTATCTGGCGATCCTTGAATCAGCCCCAGCATTTT
TRBJ1-2 many TRBV14 NA CASSLAQPYYGYTF TGTGCCAGCAGCCTCGCACAGCCCTACTATGGCTACACCTTC
TRBJ2-4 few TRBV2 NA CASIHTAIKNIQYF TGTGCCAGCATCCACACGGCAATCAAAAACATTCAGTACTTC
TRBJ2-1 NA TRBV18 TRBD2 CASSTSGGSKFF TGTGCCAGTTCGACTAGCGGGGGTTCAAAGTTCTTC
TRBJ1-6 many TRBV4-2 NA CASSQDWDSNSPLHF TGTGCCAGCAGCCAAGATTGGGATTCTAATTCACCCCTCCACTTT
TRBJ2-3 many TRBV7-2 NA CASSLAPGDTQYF TGTGCCAGCAGCTTAGCGCCTGGGGATACGCAGTATTTT
TRBJ1-3 NA TRBV6-5 NA CASSYTGFGTLSGNTIYF TGTGCCAGCAGTTACACAGGCTTCGGGACCCTCTCTGGAAACACCATATATTTT
TRBJ2-4 medium-sized TRBV29-1 NA CSVVQVAKNIQYF TGCAGCGTTGTGCAGGTAGCCAAAAACATTCAGTACTTC
TRBJ2-3 many TRBV7-9 NA CASSSTGTSTDTQYF TGTGCCAGCAGTTCCACAGGGACTAGCACAGATACGCAGTATTTT